Sequencing of this TCR beta chain was carried out in a study of OX40 agonist ivuxolimab in advanced cancers. Using immunoSEQ multiplex PCR, the repertoire was profiled, and TCRdb retains in-frame clones only, with some absent. The sample consists of roughly 74,000 clones, roughly 84% of them appearing once. The CDR3 covers 14 residues. Germline lookup yields CDR1 SGHKS and CDR2 YYEKEE (reference sequence). The V and J ends lost 6 bases and 8 bases, in that order; junction bases with no gene match: 11. V usage is TRBV5-5 and J usage is TRBJ1-1; the match to TRBD1 covers 9 bases. The receptor was isolated from an adult with an advanced solid tumor such as melanoma, head and neck, liver or kidney cancer. The input for sequencing was CD4+ or CD8+ T cells sorted from blood, taken in a trial of the OX40 agonist ivuxolimab. CDR3 in amino acids: CASTRGQGYREAFF. CDR3 bases: TGTGCCAGCACCCGGGGACAGGGATACCGGGAAGCTTTCTTT.